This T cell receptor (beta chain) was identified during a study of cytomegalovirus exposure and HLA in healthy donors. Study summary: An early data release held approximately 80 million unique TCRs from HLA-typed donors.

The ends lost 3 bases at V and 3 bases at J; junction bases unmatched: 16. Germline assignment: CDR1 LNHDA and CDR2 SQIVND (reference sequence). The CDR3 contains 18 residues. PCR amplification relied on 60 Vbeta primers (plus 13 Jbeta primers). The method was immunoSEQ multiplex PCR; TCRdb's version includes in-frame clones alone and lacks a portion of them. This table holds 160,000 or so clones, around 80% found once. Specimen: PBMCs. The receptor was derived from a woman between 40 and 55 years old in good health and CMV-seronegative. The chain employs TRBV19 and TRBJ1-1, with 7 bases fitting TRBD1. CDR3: CASSIRASRGRIDTEAFF. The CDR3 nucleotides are TGTGCCAGTAGTATTAGGGCGTCGAGGGGGCGTATTGACACTGAAGCTTTCTTT.